This T cell receptor (beta chain) comes out of a study of CD8+ T cells in alopecia areata. Study summary: Tofacitinib administration to treated patients was oral, at 5 to 10 mg twice daily. Study-level findings and limits: Having one nonresponder leaves uncertain how baseline CD8+ expansion relates to response. Sequence data from scalp samples additionally include resident alphabeta T cells of normal skin. Shared TCR sequences were less clear between patients than in mice, possibly partly from HLA diversity.

This sample's treatment: oral pan-JAK inhibitor, 5-10 mg twice daily. This CDR3 spans 13 amino acids. Looked up from germline, CDR1 is SGHAT and CDR2 is FQNNGV. The V gene lost 10 bases and the J gene lost 3 bases, with 16 bases spanning the gap. About this clone itself: Its antigen remains unidentified.

It was cDNA, reverse transcribed from extracted RNA, that served as the sequencing template. Some clones are missing from TCRdb's copy, which holds only in-frame ones; the method was immunoSEQ multiplex PCR. The sample consists of some 200,000 clones, approximately 56% of them appearing once. The TCR comes from a human donor with alopecia areata. The source was CD4+ T cells sorted from blood, collected at week 4, from a patient treated with tofacitinib. The chain has TRBV11-2 and TRBJ2-7; possible D gene TRBD1, 6 bases. The CDR3 DNA sequence: TGTGCCACCTCGGGACAATTGGGCTACGAGCAGTACTTC. This encodes CATSGQLGYEQYF.